Shown below are 23 T cell receptor beta chains from a single sample sequenced in a study of T-cell memory formation after mild COVID-19. TCRdb used MiXCR to reprocess the 5' RACE reads, holding one entry per CDR3 protein. The data show some 300,000 distinct CDR3 sequences, approximately 19% seen once. The sample taken for sequencing was PBMCs or a T cell subset sorted from them (not recorded which). The receptors originated from a man younger than 35 who had mild COVID-19 (a few samples of this study predate the infection). Cell type and time point are not known.

The chain is built from TRBV5-1 and TRBJ2-3; TRBD1 agrees at 9 bases. The germline V gene encodes CDR1 SGHRS and CDR2 YFSETQ. The CDR3 runs 14 residues. The trim removed 7 bases at V and 3 bases at J, leaving 6 bases unmatched. CDR3 in DNA: TGCGCCAGCGGTACACAGGGGGCAACAGATACGCAGTATTTT. Translated, it gives CASGTQGATDTQYF.

The J gene is TRBJ2-3, the V gene TRBV4-1; no reliable D call. This CDR3 has 15 amino acids. V was pared by 1 base and J by 0 bases, with 8 bases between. Per germline, CDR1 MGHRA and CDR2 YSYEKL. Here the CDR3 reads CASSQGVFSTDTQYF. CDR3 nucleotide sequence: TGCGCCAGCAGCCAAGGGGTTTTTAGCACAGATACGCAGTATTTT.

This chain joins TRBV5-1 and TRBJ1-1; TRBD1 agrees at 8 bases. The CDR3 is 18 residues long. The ends lost 2 bases at V and 3 bases at J; junction bases unmatched: 15. The germline CDR1 and CDR2 sequences are SGHRS and YFSETQ. The CDR3 nucleotides read TGCGCCAGCAGCTTCACATCGGACAGGGACGGTGGAGACACTGAAGCTTTCTTT. Translating gives CASSFTSDRDGGDTEAFF.

The table lists this clonotype with a few counts. The chain employs TRBV7-9 and TRBJ1-1; no clear D gene. The CDR3 is made up of 12 amino acids. The germline CDR1 and CDR2 sequences are SEHNR and FQNEAQ (reference sequence). V lost 10 bases to trimming and J lost 1 base, with 10 bases between them. This CDR3 reads CAIERGNTEAFF. The DNA of the CDR3 is TGTGCCATCGAGCGGGGGAACACTGAAGCTTTCTTT.

This clonotype has just a few counts. V is TRBV6-1 and J is TRBJ1-5, with D perhaps matching TRBD1 (6 bases). The germline V and J ends were trimmed by 6 bases and 3 bases, with 12 bases remaining between them. This CDR3 comprises 14 residues. The germline V gene has CDR1 MNHNS and CDR2 SASEGT. The CDR3 loop is CASSVGQPNQPQHF. The CDR3 DNA follows: TGTGCCAGCAGCGTCGGACAGCCCAATCAGCCCCAGCATTTT.

The chain carries TRBV4-3 and TRBJ1-6; tentative D call: TRBD1 (6 bases). Trimming stripped 1 base from V and 7 bases from J, with 8 bases between. The CDR3 runs to 14 residues. Germline values: CDR1 LGHNA, CDR2 YSLEER. The CDR3 protein is CASSQGGANSPLHF. The CDR3 bases are TGCGCCAGCAGCCAAGGGGGGGCGAATTCACCCCTCCACTTT.

V usage is TRBV9 and J usage is TRBJ1-6; 8 positions match TRBD1. CDR3 length equals 16 residues. From germline, CDR1 is SGDLS and CDR2 YYNGEE. V shed 0 bases, J shed 8 bases, and the junction held 7 bases outside the gene matches. DNA for the CDR3: TGTGCCAGCAGCGTAGACTGGACAGGGAGGGATTCACCCCTCCACTTT. Protein: CASSVDWTGRDSPLHF.

V usage is TRBV7-9 and J usage is TRBJ2-3, with 13 bases matching TRBD2. In germline, CDR1 is SEHNR, CDR2 FQNEAQ (reference sequence). J gave up 4 bases and V 5 bases, and 6 bases lay outside the gene matches. The CDR3 has 16 residues. CDR3 amino acids: CASSPRGLAGADTQYF. As DNA, the CDR3 is TGTGCCAGCAGCCCGCGAGGACTAGCGGGGGCAGATACGCAGTATTTT.

The CDR3 DNA reads as TGCGCCAGCAGCCCTGGGGCTAGCGGGGGCCGGGAGACCCAGTACTTC. It codes for CASSPGASGGRETQYF. The V call is TRBV5-1, the J call TRBJ2-5; 10 bases line up with TRBD2. The germline CDR1 and CDR2 sequences are SGHRS and YFSETQ. V lost 4 bases and J lost 5; bases outside the gene matches: 11. The CDR3 contains 16 residues.

The V gene is TRBV18, the J gene TRBJ2-3; D may be TRBD1 or TRBD2 (5 bases each). The germline V gene encodes CDR1 KGHSH and CDR2 LQKENI. The CDR3 has 15 residues. V was shortened by 0 bases and J by 1 base, with 8 bases between the two germline ends. DNA of the CDR3: TGTGCCAGCTCACCACCGGGGGACCGCACAGATACGCAGTATTTT. Amino acid sequence: CASSPPGDRTDTQYF.

The chain has TRBV9 and TRBJ2-1; 7 bases map to TRBD1. Per germline, CDR1 SGDLS and CDR2 YYNGEE. This CDR3 has 17 residues. The V and J ends lost 4 bases and 6 bases, in that order; junction bases with no gene match: 16. The CDR3 sequence: CASSPRGPLQGINEQFF. The CDR3 nucleotides are TGTGCCAGCAGCCCCCGTGGCCCCCTACAGGGGATCAATGAGCAGTTCTTC.

The gene calls are TRBV7-2 and TRBJ1-2; no definite D call. V was clipped by 1 base and J by 2 bases, with 17 bases between them. Germline CDR1 SGHTA, CDR2 FQGNSA. The CDR3 has 17 amino acids. CDR3 sequence: CASSLVVWGKKNYGYTF. CDR3 DNA sequence: TGTGCCAGCAGCTTAGTTGTTTGGGGAAAGAAGAACTATGGCTACACCTTC.

This clonotype was counted between two and nine times. This chain joins TRBV10-3 and TRBJ1-1, with D maybe TRBD1 (5 bases). The V gene lost 6 bases and the J gene lost 4 bases, with 12 bases spanning the gap. The CDR3 totals 13 residues. The germline gives CDR1 ENHRY, CDR2 SYGVKD. This CDR3 is CAIRQGEGTEAFF. CDR3 nucleotide sequence: TGTGCCATCAGGCAGGGTGAGGGCACTGAAGCTTTCTTT.

The gene calls are TRBV5-4 and TRBJ2-5; 8 positions match TRBD1. The germline CDR1 and CDR2 sequences are SGHNT and YYREEE (reference sequence). V shed 4 bases, J shed 3 bases, and the junction held 11 bases outside the gene matches. This CDR3 region has 16 residues. CDR3 sequence reads: CASSHTSGGRKETQYF. DNA of the CDR3: TGTGCCAGCAGCCACACTTCAGGGGGCAGGAAAGAGACCCAGTACTTC.

This chain uses TRBV12-5 with TRBJ1-2; D may be TRBD1 (5 bases). The CDR3 covers 19 residues. V was cut by 3 bases and J by 3 bases, with 26 bases left in between. CDR1 and CDR2 from the germline V gene are LGHNT and FRNRAP. CDR3 amino acids: CASGFSPRVIGQGDYGYTF. CDR3 DNA: TGTGCTAGTGGTTTCTCCCCGCGGGTAATAGGGCAGGGTGACTATGGCTACACCTTC.

A few counts support this clonotype. One junction end disagrees with the germline gene, perhaps due to a read error. This chain joins TRBV29-1 and TRBJ2-5; the match to TRBD2 covers 16 bases. This CDR3 region has 16 residues. Germline V gives CDR1 SQVTM, CDR2 ANQGSEA. In DNA, the CDR3 is TGCAGCGTCGAAGGGACTAGCGGGGGGGCGTTGGAGACCCAGTACTTC. This gives the protein CSVEGTSGGALETQYF.

The V gene is TRBV7-9, the J gene TRBJ2-5, with D possibly called TRBD1 or TRBD2 (5 bases each). The ends were cut back, 2 bases at V and 5 bases at J, with 18 bases in the middle. The CDR3 is 16 residues long. The germline gives CDR1 SEHNR, CDR2 FQNEAQ (reference sequence). The CDR3 DNA is TGTGCCAGCAGCTTATTGTACGAGGGGTTCGGGGAGACCCAGTACTTC. Amino acids: CASSLLYEGFGETQYF.

This chain joins TRBV7-9 and TRBJ2-1; D may correspond to TRBD1 or TRBD2 (6 bases each). Germline CDR1 and CDR2: SEHNR and FQNEAQ (reference sequence). Between the trimmed V and J ends, which lost 1 base and 10 bases, there was a span of 17 bases. The CDR3 is 15 residues long. The CDR3 is CASSLGGAQLGEQFF. The CDR3 DNA is TGTGCCAGCAGCTTAGGGGGGGCGCAACTCGGGGAGCAGTTCTTC.

This clonotype was counted only a few times. This sequence joins TRBV10-2 and TRBJ1-1; D remains unclear. Germline CDR1 reads WSHSY; CDR2 reads SAAADI. V was shortened by 5 bases and J by 6 bases, with 10 bases between the two germline ends. The CDR3 loop spans 12 amino acids. The CDR3 DNA reads as TGCGCCAGCAGTCGACAACGAGCTGAAGCTTTCTTT. This translates into CASSRQRAEAFF.

This clonotype was recorded a few times. The chain couples TRBV2 to TRBJ2-3; 10 bases fit TRBD2. Germline V gene data show CDR1 as SNHLY and CDR2 as FYNNEI. Trimming removed 2 bases from V and 4 bases from J; junction bases left unmatched: 3. The CDR3 spans 15 residues. CDR3 coding DNA: TGTGCCAGCAGTGAACTAGCGGGGGATTCAGATACGCAGTATTTT. This translates into CASSELAGDSDTQYF.

V usage is TRBV5-1 and J usage is TRBJ2-5; tentatively, D is TRBD2 (6 bases). The V gene lost 4 bases and the J gene lost 1 base, with 11 bases spanning the gap. CDR3 length: 14 amino acids. The germline V gene encodes CDR1 SGHRS and CDR2 YFSETQ. The CDR3 is CASSVLASQETQYF. As DNA, the CDR3 is TGCGCCAGCAGCGTACTAGCTTCCCAAGAGACCCAGTACTTC.

In its sample, this clonotype was seen a few times. The rearrangement joins TRBV6-2 or TRBV6-3 to TRBJ1-5; no clear D gene. V lost 4 bases and J 9 bases, leaving 13 bases between the germline ends. Germline V CDR1 and CDR2: MNHEY, SVGEGT. This CDR3 is built from 13 residues. CDR3 DNA sequence: TGTGCCAGCAGTTTCTCGAGGATTAGGCCCCAGCATTTT. It encodes CASSFSRIRPQHF.

The chain employs TRBV5-1 and TRBJ2-2; weak D call: TRBD2 (6 bases). Germline CDR1 SGHRS, CDR2 YFSETQ. V was cut by 0 bases and J by 0 bases, with 12 bases left in between. The CDR3 totals 17 residues. The CDR3 DNA reads TGCGCCAGCAGCTTGGGAGGGGACTCGGCGAACACCGGGGAGCTGTTTTTT. Protein sequence: CASSLGGDSANTGELFF.